These T cell receptor beta chains were read from a single sample in a study of blood T cell repertoires in COVID-19. Assay used: immunoSEQ multiplex PCR; TCRdb lists only in-frame clones, some missing. Of roughly 230,000 clones listed, about 80% are singletons. Input material: PBMCs or T cells enriched from blood (not recorded which). These receptors all come from a middle-aged man who had recovered from COVID-19. The conserved cysteine and the conserved F or W are not part of the CDR3 here. The order of the fields is D gene, clone size, V gene, J gene, CDR3 protein. The D gene is left open where the match is weak. Rows give clone size only sometimes, using once, few, many, or a class for an expanded clone.

>.|.|TRBV9|TRBJ2-6
ASSVEGSDSGANVLT
>TRBD1|.|TRBV19|TRBJ1-2
ASSISGTAPGYT
>.|.|TRBV5-1|TRBJ1-1
ASSLAVNTEAF
>TRBD1|.|TRBV5-5|TRBJ1-3
ASSMTPPGQGGGNTIY
>TRBD2|.|TRBV19|TRBJ2-3
ASSTVGGGAGTQY
>TRBD1|.|TRBV6-2/TRBV6-3|TRBJ1-5
ASSRTGGQPQH
>TRBD1|.|TRBV2|TRBJ2-5
ASRQDITGGETQY
>.|once|TRBV28|TRBJ2-1
ASTPTGVSYNEQF
>.|.|TRBV5-5|TRBJ1-1
ASSFDGAMNTEAF
>TRBD1|.|TRBV3-1/TRBV3-2|TRBJ1-2
ASSQYRGGGYGYT
>TRBD2|.|TRBV19|TRBJ2-2
ASRRGANTGELF
>.|.|TRBV28|TRBJ1-4
ASSLRAEKLF
>TRBD1|.|TRBV27|TRBJ1-3
ASSPDRGLSSGNTIY
>.|once|TRBV24-1|TRBJ2-2
DSSGDLNTGELF
>.|once|TRBV28|TRBJ1-2
ASTTPGTAYGYT
>TRBD1|.|TRBV27|TRBJ1-1
ASSHQGASDTEAF